This paragraph reports one T cell receptor beta chain. Its antigen is unknown. With the Oncomine TCR Beta short-read assay, DNA from cultured CD4+ T cells was sequenced. From CD4+ T cells that had been cultured, genomic DNA was extracted. TCRdb redid the calling of the PCR reads with MiXCR, one entry per CDR3 protein. This sample has about 10,000 distinct CDR3 sequences, with under 40% found just once. This entry is derived from a study of vaccination and CD4 T cells after COVID-19. Whole-study context: Typically, post-vaccine samples were obtained a median approximately 67 days after dose two, within a range of 14 to 241.

Treatment denoted: roughly ten-day PBMC culture with coronavirus spike peptide pools or control peptides (ViraFEST assay). Before the COVID-19 pandemic (2011-2018), CD4+ T cells were obtained from the unexposed donor. As cell numbers allowed, unexposed-donor CD4+ T cells faced SARS-CoV-2 S/N and four cold-coronavirus spikes. General observations from the study: 304 of 307 vaccine-specific clones from convalescent patients were spike mono-reactive.

This receptor was taken from a human donor in good health. Sequencing was done on a sample of CD4+ T cells from blood, cultured in vitro.

The CDR3 DNA follows: TGTGCCAGCAGCAAATCGAGGGTTCGAGCCCAGTCCTACGAGCAGTACTTC. The encoded protein is CASSKSRVRAQSYEQYF. The chain uses TRBV21-1 and TRBJ2-7; the D call of TRBD2 is as the table states it, not checked on the DNA. TRBV21-1 is tagged as a pseudogene. There are 17 residues in the CDR3.